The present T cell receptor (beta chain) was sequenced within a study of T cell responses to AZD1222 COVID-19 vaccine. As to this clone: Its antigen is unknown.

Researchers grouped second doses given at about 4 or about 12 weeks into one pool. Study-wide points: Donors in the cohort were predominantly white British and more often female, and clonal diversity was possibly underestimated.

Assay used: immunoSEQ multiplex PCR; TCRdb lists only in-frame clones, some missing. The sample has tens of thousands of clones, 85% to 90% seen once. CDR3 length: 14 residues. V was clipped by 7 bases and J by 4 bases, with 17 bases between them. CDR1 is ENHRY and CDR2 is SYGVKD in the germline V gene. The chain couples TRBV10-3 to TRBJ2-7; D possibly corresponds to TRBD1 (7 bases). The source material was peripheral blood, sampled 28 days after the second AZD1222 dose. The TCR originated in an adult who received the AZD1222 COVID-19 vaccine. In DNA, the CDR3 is TGTGCCATCAACCGACAGGGTAGCGGTTACGAGCAGTACTTC. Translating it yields CAINRQGSGYEQYF.